This is a list of T cell receptor beta chains from one sample in a study of shared clonotypes between healthy human individuals. Sequencing used immunoSEQ multiplex PCR; TCRdb keeps in-frame clones, though not all of them. The table shows around 510,000 clones, with roughly 72% occurring only once. The specimen sequenced was PBMCs. All receptors derive from a woman aged 35 to 49 in good health. Some clones in this sample may be carry-over from other donors' samples. Each CDR3 is given with its conserved first and last residue. Fields, in order: clone size, D gene, V gene, J gene, CDR3 protein, CDR3 DNA. The D gene is left open where the match is weak. Where a row states a size, it is once, few, many or the class of an expanded clone; other rows omit it.

abundance: -
d_gene: -
v_gene: TRBV30
j_gene: TRBJ2-7
CDR3aa: CAWSVGHRMVDEQYF
CDR3nt: TGTGCCTGGAGTGTGGGACACCGTATGGTGGACGAGCAGTACTTC

abundance: -
d_gene: -
v_gene: TRBV10-3
j_gene: TRBJ1-5
CDR3aa: CAISELSQPQHF
CDR3nt: TGTGCCATCAGTGAGCTTAGCCAGCCCCAGCATTTT

abundance: -
d_gene: -
v_gene: TRBV5-1
j_gene: TRBJ2-7
CDR3aa: CASSPWVSPRPPAGEQYF
CDR3nt: TGCGCCAGCAGCCCTTGGGTCTCCCCTAGGCCACCGGCGGGGGAGCAGTACTTC

abundance: -
d_gene: TRBD1
v_gene: TRBV27
j_gene: TRBJ1-1
CDR3aa: CASSALDRSTEAFF
CDR3nt: TGTGCCAGCAGTGCCTTGGACAGGTCGACTGAAGCTTTCTTT

abundance: -
d_gene: TRBD2
v_gene: TRBV5-4
j_gene: TRBJ2-7
CDR3aa: CASSLGLASYSYEQYF
CDR3nt: TGTGCCAGCAGTCTAGGACTAGCGTCGTACTCCTACGAGCAGTACTTC

abundance: -
d_gene: -
v_gene: TRBV6-1
j_gene: TRBJ2-7
CDR3aa: CASLPPGYNEQYF
CDR3nt: TGTGCCTCCCTCCCCCCGGGGTACAACGAGCAGTACTTC

abundance: once
d_gene: -
v_gene: TRBV5-5
j_gene: TRBJ1-2
CDR3aa: CASRPGPTLSYGYTF
CDR3nt: TGTGCCAGCAGGCCCGGACCCACCCTCAGCTATGGCTACACCTTC

abundance: -
d_gene: TRBD1
v_gene: TRBV7-2
j_gene: TRBJ1-3
CDR3aa: CASSLGTGPGNTIYF
CDR3nt: TGTGCCAGCAGCTTGGGGACAGGGCCAGGAAACACCATATATTTT

abundance: -
d_gene: -
v_gene: TRBV28
j_gene: TRBJ2-2
CDR3aa: CASTLSGTGELFF
CDR3nt: TGTGCCAGCACTTTAAGCGGTACCGGGGAGCTGTTTTTT

abundance: -
d_gene: TRBD2
v_gene: TRBV6-5
j_gene: TRBJ2-1
CDR3aa: CASSYTSSGNNEQFF
CDR3nt: TGTGCCAGCAGTTACACCTCTAGCGGAAACAATGAGCAGTTCTTC

abundance: -
d_gene: -
v_gene: TRBV7-6
j_gene: TRBJ2-2
CDR3aa: CASSTRDSNTGELFF
CDR3nt: TGTGCCAGCAGCACCAGGGACTCGAACACCGGGGAGCTGTTTTTT

abundance: -
d_gene: TRBD2
v_gene: TRBV18
j_gene: TRBJ2-7
CDR3aa: CASSPGLAGSHEQYF
CDR3nt: TGTGCCAGCTCACCGGGACTAGCGGGATCCCACGAGCAGTACTTC

abundance: -
d_gene: TRBD2
v_gene: TRBV11-2
j_gene: TRBJ2-1
CDR3aa: CASSLLAGEQFF
CDR3nt: TGTGCCAGCAGCCTACTAGCGGGGGAGCAGTTCTTC

abundance: -
d_gene: -
v_gene: TRBV5-4
j_gene: TRBJ2-7
CDR3aa: CASREDYAGVGDEQYF
CDR3nt: TGTGCCAGCAGGGAGGATTACGCTGGAGTTGGGGACGAGCAGTACTTC

abundance: once
d_gene: TRBD1
v_gene: TRBV18
j_gene: TRBJ1-2
CDR3aa: CASSPGQGSYGYTF
CDR3nt: TGTGCCAGCTCACCGGGACAGGGATCCTATGGCTACACCTTC

abundance: -
d_gene: -
v_gene: TRBV28
j_gene: TRBJ2-7
CDR3aa: CASISPGTVPYEQYF
CDR3nt: TGTGCCAGCATCTCCCCGGGGACCGTTCCCTACGAGCAGTACTTC

abundance: few
d_gene: -
v_gene: TRBV20-1
j_gene: TRBJ2-3
CDR3aa: CSAQGGNPQYF
CDR3nt: TGCAGTGCTCAGGGGGGGAATCCGCAGTATTTT

abundance: -
d_gene: -
v_gene: TRBV7-7
j_gene: TRBJ2-2
CDR3aa: CASSLAANTGELFF
CDR3nt: TGTGCCAGCAGCTTAGCTGCGAACACCGGGGAGCTGTTTTTT

abundance: -
d_gene: -
v_gene: TRBV11-3
j_gene: TRBJ2-5
CDR3aa: CASSLGAGNQETQYF
CDR3nt: TGTGCCAGCAGCTTGGGGGCAGGGAACCAGGAGACCCAGTACTTC

abundance: -
d_gene: -
v_gene: TRBV9
j_gene: TRBJ2-3
CDR3aa: CASSPPRGRHTDTQYF
CDR3nt: TGTGCCAGCAGCCCCCCTCGGGGGAGGCACACAGATACGCAGTATTTT

abundance: -
d_gene: TRBD2
v_gene: TRBV15
j_gene: TRBJ2-5
CDR3aa: CATSRGGTSGDYQETQYF
CDR3nt: TGTGCCACCAGCAGGGGTGGGACTAGCGGGGATTACCAAGAGACCCAGTACTTC

abundance: -
d_gene: TRBD2
v_gene: TRBV5-3
j_gene: TRBJ2-7
CDR3aa: CARSLSLAGEEEYEQYF
CDR3nt: TGTGCCAGAAGCTTGTCCCTAGCGGGAGAAGAGGAGTACGAGCAGTACTTC

abundance: -
d_gene: TRBD2
v_gene: TRBV11-2
j_gene: TRBJ2-1
CDR3aa: CASSLQGLVRNEQFF
CDR3nt: TGTGCCAGCAGCCTACAGGGACTAGTCCGGAATGAGCAGTTCTTC

abundance: -
d_gene: TRBD2
v_gene: TRBV9
j_gene: TRBJ2-7
CDR3aa: CASSPRTSREQYF
CDR3nt: TGTGCCAGCAGCCCCCGGACTAGCCGAGAGCAGTACTTC

abundance: many
d_gene: -
v_gene: TRBV28
j_gene: TRBJ1-4
CDR3aa: CASSPAFWGRREKLFF
CDR3nt: TGTGCCAGCAGCCCTGCCTTTTGGGGACGTCGTGAAAAACTGTTTTTT

abundance: -
d_gene: -
v_gene: TRBV11-2
j_gene: TRBJ1-2
CDR3aa: CASSAEAVGYTF
CDR3nt: TGTGCCAGCAGCGCGGAGGCGGTTGGCTACACCTTC

abundance: once
d_gene: -
v_gene: TRBV5-1
j_gene: TRBJ2-3
CDR3aa: CASSLAGASTDTQYF
CDR3nt: TGCGCCAGCAGCTTGGCAGGGGCTAGCACAGATACGCAGTATTTT

abundance: once
d_gene: -
v_gene: TRBV6-5
j_gene: TRBJ1-4
CDR3aa: CASRIRDGEKLFF
CDR3nt: TGTGCCAGCAGGATCCGGGACGGGGAAAAACTGTTTTTT

abundance: -
d_gene: -
v_gene: TRBV19
j_gene: TRBJ2-6
CDR3aa: CASSRRSLRVSGANVLTF
CDR3nt: TGTGCCAGTAGTCGCCGATCCTTAAGGGTGTCTGGGGCCAACGTCCTGACTTTC

abundance: -
d_gene: -
v_gene: TRBV28
j_gene: TRBJ1-2
CDR3aa: CASSDNWGKKGINYGYTF
CDR3nt: TGTGCCAGCAGCGACAATTGGGGGAAGAAGGGGATTAACTATGGCTACACCTTC

abundance: few
d_gene: -
v_gene: TRBV28
j_gene: TRBJ2-7
CDR3aa: CASSGLLGSYEQYF
CDR3nt: TGTGCCAGCAGTGGGCTATTGGGCTCCTACGAGCAGTACTTC

abundance: -
d_gene: -
v_gene: TRBV28
j_gene: TRBJ2-3
CDR3aa: CASISFNREGGSDTQYF
CDR3nt: TGTGCCAGCATCTCCTTCAACAGGGAAGGAGGATCCGATACGCAGTATTTT

abundance: -
d_gene: -
v_gene: TRBV28
j_gene: TRBJ2-7
CDR3aa: CASSFRQGNYEQYF
CDR3nt: TGTGCCAGCAGTTTCAGGCAGGGGAACTACGAGCAGTACTTC

abundance: -
d_gene: -
v_gene: TRBV29-1
j_gene: TRBJ2-7
CDR3aa: CSVVSRERPSYEQYF
CDR3nt: TGCAGCGTTGTTTCCCGGGAGCGCCCTTCCTACGAGCAGTACTTC

abundance: -
d_gene: TRBD1
v_gene: TRBV18
j_gene: TRBJ1-2
CDR3aa: CASSPGQANYGYTF
CDR3nt: TGTGCCAGCTCACCGGGACAGGCGAACTATGGCTACACCTTC

abundance: -
d_gene: -
v_gene: TRBV2
j_gene: TRBJ2-5
CDR3aa: CASSETKGQETQYF
CDR3nt: TGTGCCAGCAGTGAGACTAAGGGGCAAGAGACCCAGTACTTC

abundance: -
d_gene: -
v_gene: TRBV6-1
j_gene: TRBJ1-1
CDR3aa: CAGRLWGSTEAFF
CDR3nt: TGTGCCGGCCGTTTGTGGGGGTCCACTGAAGCTTTCTTT

abundance: -
d_gene: TRBD2
v_gene: TRBV5-1
j_gene: TRBJ2-7
CDR3aa: CASSSGLAENEQYF
CDR3nt: TGCGCCAGCAGCTCAGGACTAGCGGAGAACGAGCAGTACTTC

abundance: -
d_gene: -
v_gene: TRBV5-1
j_gene: TRBJ2-2
CDR3aa: CASKANLNTGELFF
CDR3nt: TGCGCCAGCAAAGCGAACCTCAACACCGGGGAGCTGTTTTTT

abundance: -
d_gene: -
v_gene: TRBV6-4
j_gene: TRBJ2-7
CDR3aa: CASFRNFLLTYEQYF
CDR3nt: TGTGCCAGCTTCAGGAATTTTCTTCTTACCTACGAGCAGTACTTC

abundance: -
d_gene: TRBD2
v_gene: TRBV19
j_gene: TRBJ2-5
CDR3aa: CASRTRSGTSGIQETQYF
CDR3nt: TGTGCCAGTAGGACGCGGTCCGGGACTAGCGGGATCCAAGAGACCCAGTACTTC

abundance: -
d_gene: -
v_gene: TRBV28
j_gene: TRBJ2-5
CDR3aa: CASTKRETQYF
CDR3nt: TGTGCCAGCACCAAGAGGGAGACCCAGTACTTC

abundance: -
d_gene: -
v_gene: TRBV10-2
j_gene: TRBJ2-2
CDR3aa: CASSEITTGELFF
CDR3nt: TGCGCCAGCAGTGAGATAACTACCGGGGAGCTGTTTTTT

abundance: -
d_gene: TRBD1
v_gene: TRBV19
j_gene: TRBJ1-5
CDR3aa: CASSPTGGNQPQHF
CDR3nt: TGTGCCAGTAGCCCGACAGGGGGGAATCAGCCCCAGCATTTT

abundance: -
d_gene: -
v_gene: TRBV2
j_gene: TRBJ1-3
CDR3aa: CASSAGGSGNTIYF
CDR3nt: TGTGCCAGCAGTGCGGGGGGTTCTGGAAACACCATATATTTT

abundance: once
d_gene: -
v_gene: TRBV9
j_gene: TRBJ2-2
CDR3aa: CASSVRRGTGELFF
CDR3nt: TGTGCCAGCAGCGTAAGAAGGGGGACCGGGGAGCTGTTTTTT

abundance: -
d_gene: TRBD1
v_gene: TRBV28
j_gene: TRBJ1-1
CDR3aa: CASSLIVGQGDTEAFF
CDR3nt: TGTGCCAGCAGCCTTATCGTGGGACAGGGCGACACTGAAGCTTTCTTT

abundance: -
d_gene: -
v_gene: TRBV29-1
j_gene: TRBJ2-7
CDR3aa: CSVQFPDFYEQYF
CDR3nt: TGCAGCGTCCAGTTCCCCGACTTTTACGAGCAGTACTTC

abundance: -
d_gene: -
v_gene: TRBV11-2
j_gene: TRBJ2-5
CDR3aa: CASSLLVGRLIQETQYF
CDR3nt: TGTGCCAGCAGCTTATTAGTAGGCCGCCTCATACAAGAGACCCAGTACTTC

abundance: -
d_gene: -
v_gene: TRBV28
j_gene: TRBJ2-5
CDR3aa: CASSPGAGGPETQYF
CDR3nt: TGTGCCAGCAGTCCAGGGGCGGGTGGTCCAGAGACCCAGTACTTC

abundance: once
d_gene: TRBD1
v_gene: TRBV2
j_gene: TRBJ2-7
CDR3aa: CASSRDRELSEQYF
CDR3nt: TGTGCCAGCAGTAGGGACAGGGAATTGAGCGAGCAGTACTTC

abundance: -
d_gene: -
v_gene: TRBV6-1
j_gene: TRBJ2-7
CDR3aa: CASSGKRNSYEQYF
CDR3nt: TGTGCCAGCAGTGGTAAGCGGAACTCCTACGAGCAGTACTTC

abundance: -
d_gene: TRBD2
v_gene: TRBV7-3
j_gene: TRBJ2-3
CDR3aa: CASSFRTSLDTQYF
CDR3nt: TGTGCCAGCAGCTTTAGGACTAGCCTAGATACGCAGTATTTT

abundance: few
d_gene: TRBD2
v_gene: TRBV7-8
j_gene: TRBJ2-7
CDR3aa: CASSLTSGSYEQYF
CDR3nt: TGTGCCAGCAGCTTAACTAGCGGGAGTTACGAGCAGTACTTC

abundance: -
d_gene: TRBD2
v_gene: TRBV11-2
j_gene: TRBJ2-7
CDR3aa: CASSEGAGGPYEQYF
CDR3nt: TGTGCCAGCAGCGAGGGGGCGGGAGGGCCCTACGAGCAGTACTTC